This T cell receptor (beta chain) was recovered during a study of T-cell reconstitution after alpha-beta-depleted transplantation in children. This CDR3 spans 15 amino acids. The germline V gene has CDR1 SNHLY and CDR2 FYNNEI. V lost 4 bases, J lost 2 bases, and 15 bases lay in between. Study-wide findings and caveats: Most T-cell counts and diversity one year after the transplant came from T cells that were newly produced. The high TCRbeta diversity at day 60 in some patients came from surviving recipient T cells and thymic progenitors. There were reportedly several hundred expanded graft clones from which alpha-beta T cells came about two months after transplant.

As concerns this clonotype: Its specificity is unknown.

TCRbeta library preparation incorporated unique molecular identifiers. TCRdb itself ran the PCR reads through MiXCR, one entry per CDR3 protein. The sample has 500,000 to 650,000 distinct CDR3 sequences; 10% to 15% are singletons. The chain carries TRBV2 and TRBJ2-7; TRBD1 or TRBD2 may be the D gene (6 bases each). Source: PBMCs, mostly from graft donor cells, taken 360 days after TCRalphabeta/CD19-depleted stem cell transplant. The origin of this receptor is a male patient younger than 18 who had a stem cell transplant for acute myeloid leukemia, so the T cells may come from the graft donor. The CDR3: CASSVGGGNPYEQYF. CDR3 coding DNA: TGTGCCAGCAGTGTAGGGGGAGGTAACCCCTACGAGCAGTACTTC.